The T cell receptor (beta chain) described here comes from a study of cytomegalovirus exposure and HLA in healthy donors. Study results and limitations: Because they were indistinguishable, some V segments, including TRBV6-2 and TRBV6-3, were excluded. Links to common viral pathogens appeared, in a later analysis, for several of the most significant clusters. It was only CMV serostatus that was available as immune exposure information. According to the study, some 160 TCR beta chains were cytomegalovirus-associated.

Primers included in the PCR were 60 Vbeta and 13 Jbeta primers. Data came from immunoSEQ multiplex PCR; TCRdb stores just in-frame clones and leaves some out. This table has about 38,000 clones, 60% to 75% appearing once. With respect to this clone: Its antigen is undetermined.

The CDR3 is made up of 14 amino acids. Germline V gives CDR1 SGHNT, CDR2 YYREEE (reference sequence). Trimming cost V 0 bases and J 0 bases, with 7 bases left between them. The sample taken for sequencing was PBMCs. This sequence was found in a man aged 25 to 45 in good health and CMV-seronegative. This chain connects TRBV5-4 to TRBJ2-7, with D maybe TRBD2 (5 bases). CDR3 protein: CASSLGGSSYEQYF. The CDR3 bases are TGTGCCAGCAGCTTGGGCGGGTCCTCCTACGAGCAGTACTTC.